The 3 T cell receptor beta chains below come from one sample, sequenced in a study of T cells after yellow fever vaccination. TCRdb reanalysed the 5' RACE reads using MiXCR and keeps one entry per CDR3 protein. Of under 300,000 distinct CDR3 sequences listed, 10% to 15% were seen once; the top ten hold roughly 0.5%. The material was CD4+ T cells sorted from PBMCs, obtained 45 days after the yellow fever booster vaccination. The receptor set was obtained from a young man who received the YFV17D yellow fever vaccine.

This clonotype was detected a few times. CDR3 sequence reads: CASSNKVYRAANTGELFF. The CDR3 coding sequence is TGTGCCAGCAGCAATAAGGTATACAGGGCGGCGAACACCGGGGAGCTGTTTTTT. J is TRBJ2-2 and V is TRBV21-1; the D segment call TRBD1 is taken from the table without a DNA check. TRBV21-1 is a pseudogene segment. The CDR3 totals 18 residues.

The rearrangement joins TRBV20-1 to TRBJ2-5, with D possibly matching TRBD2 (6 bases). Germline-derived CDR1 and CDR2 are DFQATT and SNEGSKA (reference sequence). The CDR3 runs 13 residues. V was pared by 1 base and J by 5 bases, with 11 bases between. The CDR3 sequence is CSARAPGRETQYF. The CDR3 DNA is TGCAGTGCTAGAGCTCCGGGGAGGGAGACCCAGTACTTC.

Remarks on this clonotype: Possible read error: a much larger clone is one base away. The chain joins TRBV20-1 to TRBJ2-2, with D perhaps given as TRBD1 or TRBD2 (5 bases each). Germline V gene sequence: CDR1 DFQATT, CDR2 SNEGSKA (reference sequence). The length of the CDR3 is 15 residues. This CDR3 reads CSASKGRVDTGKLFF. The CDR3 DNA reads TGCAGTGCTAGTAAGGGCAGGGTCGACACCGGGAAGCTGTTTTTT.